This T cell receptor (beta chain) appears in the sequencing data of a study of tumor and adjacent non-tumor tissue in lung cancer. Across the whole study: Stage I to III disease affected 10 men and 4 or 5 women aged about 31 to 80.

No cell sorting was done before RNA was extracted from the tissue. Donors were chemotherapy-naive, newly diagnosed lung cancer surgical patients in China, August–November 2014. The library came from three nested PCR rounds adapted from ARM-PCR protocols. Each CDR3 protein is one row after TCRdb ran MiXCR on the multiplex PCR reads. Of 65,000 to 90,000 distinct CDR3 sequences detected, around 70% appear once; the ten largest clones hold roughly 12%. Study conclusions and caveats: Normal lung showed higher cumulative top 100 clone frequency than tumor.

Germline V gene lookup returns CDR1 MNHNY and CDR2 SVGAGI (reference sequence). The CDR3 length is 14 residues. Worth noting for this clonotype: The target antigen is unknown. One junction end does not reproduce the germline sequence, and a read error may be involved.

The chain couples TRBV6-6 to TRBJ2-7; TRBD1 aligns across 9 bases. The sequence derives from a woman in her 70s with non-small cell lung cancer. The specimen sequenced was lung tumor tissue. DNA of the CDR3: TGTGCCAGTAGACCGGGACAGGGATCCTACGAGCAGTGCTTC. Protein sequence: CASRPGQGSYEQCF.